This TCR beta chain stems from a study of cytomegalovirus exposure and HLA in healthy donors (dated by TCRdb to about 2017). In terms of the full investigation: An earlier analysis of some 600 of the donors reported 250 to 300 Gb of sequence data and about 120 million unique TCR beta sequences obtained from about 180 million T cells. The study profiled the T cell repertoires of around 700 subjects by immunosequencing and related them to cytomegalovirus serostatus. A later genetic analysis took genome-wide SNP genotypes for 398 of the 666 donors and used that subset as a discovery cohort. Along with the approximately 700-subject first cohort, a separate validation cohort of over 90 different subjects was used. Four or five DR-DQ haplotypes were treated as single units for association and clustering because of strong linkage in the cohort. Typing coverage varied by locus: about 629-640 donors for A, B, C, DRB1 and DQB1; approximately 500 for DQA1; around 570 for DPA1; some 470 for DPB1. HLA typing covered class I and class II loci at four-digit resolution. The later analysis used no new phenotypic data to find candidate immune exposures, relying instead on TCR beta sequences and their occurrence across donors. Among about 360 genotyped donors of the cohort, an average of approximately 230,000 unique TCR beta nucleotide sequences were sequenced per donor, about a sixth of them non-productive. The aim of the study was to test whether cataloging public T cell receptors could identify signatures of past pathogen exposure. Every repertoire in the discovery cohort had been generated on one and the same sequencing platform. To predict cytomegalovirus infection status, the study combined high-throughput TCR immunosequencing, statistical association of individual TCRs with disease status, and machine learning. An early release that covered about 640 HLA-typed donors contained about 290 gigabases of sequencing data and tens of millions of unique TCR sequences. Among the roughly 400 genotyped donors, around 79% belonged to the genetic ancestry cluster associated with self-reported Caucasian donors. In a later analysis, previously published TCR beta repertoires from 670 or so donors were re-analyzed and high-resolution HLA genotyping was added so that TCR occurrence patterns could be studied. Donor age, sex, ethnicity and CMV serostatus were compiled alongside the repertoire data. An earlier analysis of some 600 of the donors applied high-throughput TCR beta sequencing to assess whether each TCR beta V gene segment acted as functional or pseudogenic. Findings and caveats that apply to the study as a whole: When HLA alleles, especially DR and DQ, strongly co-occurred, TCR associations were difficult to assign to individual alleles. Some IMGT-functional V segments, including TRBV6-2 and TRBV6-3, could not be distinguished by the 87-base-pair reads and were therefore excluded. Roughly uniform sequencing depth across donors was assumed in presence/absence analyses, although this assumption may not hold. A total of 150 or so TCR beta chains were listed by the study as associated with cytomegalovirus. Correlated functional status among segregating V segments might reflect linkage disequilibrium, but an unknown experimental factor could not be ruled out. A later analysis found that most CMV-associated TCR beta chains appeared HLA-restricted, with HLA associations seemingly driven largely by CMV exposure. The authors suggested that the approach could potentially be generalized to other disease states and immunological phenotypes. While some public TCRs were present in many individuals, most TCR sequences turned up only very rarely across donors. A later analysis found that HLA-associated TCR beta chains were more clonally expanded and had lower generation probabilities than equally common non-associated chains. Immune exposure information for the cohort was limited to CMV serostatus. In an earlier analysis of 500 to 650 of the donors, most TCR beta V segments appeared in productive rearrangements about 90% or about 30% of the time, broadly matching IMGT annotations. In vitro tests confirmed that a few of the cytomegalovirus-associated TCR beta chains recognize cytomegalovirus antigens. A further reported finding was that TCR beta sequences accurately predicted the HLA-A and HLA-B alleles for most subjects in the first cohort. V-gene and J-gene trimming of TCR beta chains was associated with a missense DCLRE1C variant in a later genetic analysis, and the association was replicated in an independent cohort. In a later analysis, the rate of TCR association differed among HLA loci, with DRB1 alleles having the most associated TCRs and HLA-C alleles having the fewest. The sequencing pipeline was judged likely to have produced a cluster of highly shared sequence variants as a technical artifact. According to a later genetic analysis, donors in an Asian-associated ancestry cluster had fewer N-insertions in productive TCRs than the roughly 700-donor mean. This cohort had only TCR beta chains sequenced, and the lack of alpha or paired-chain data limited which features could be detected. Approximately 18 rarely observed V segments, including chromosome 9 orphons, were excluded from the earlier analysis of about 500 of the donors because counts were too low. Several of the top co-occurrence clusters appeared to be linked to parvovirus B19, influenza, CMV and Epstein-Barr virus, according to a later analysis. The classifier was reported to diagnose cytomegalovirus status with high specificity and sensitivity in both the original cohort and the validation cohort. In a later analysis, 15,000 to 20,000 TCR beta sequences were associated with specific HLA alleles at a false discovery rate of 0.05. Because HLA typing was missing for some donors at each locus, association tests included only the typed subset.

With regard to this clone: Its antigen target is currently unknown. The sample holds no much larger clone one base away, and base qualities are not on file.

Measured from the cysteine to the phenylalanine, the CDR3 is 15 residues long. The DNA shown is the 45-base CDR3, in frame from base 1. As encoded in the germline V gene, CDR1 is SGHTA while CDR2 is FQGNSA. V and J are truncated by 5 bases and 1 base respectively, leaving an intervening sequence of 14 bases. The cohort was made up of approximately 700 healthy bone marrow donors. Cohort members were all nominally healthy when sampled, although unrecorded immune exposures were likely present. The donor tested CMV seronegative, placing the donor among the 350 or so seronegative members of the cohort. A peripheral blood sample was collected from each donor, and TCR beta sequencing was performed on peripheral blood mononuclear cells. Genomic DNA was extracted from the blood cell samples with the Qiagen DNeasy Blood Extraction Kit. Library method: the immunoSEQ multiplex PCR assay. The multiplex PCR relied on a mix of 60 forward primers for TCR Vbeta segments and 13 reverse primers for TCR Jbeta segments. The CDR3 region of rearranged TCR beta genes was amplified from genomic DNA by a multiplex PCR assay. The amplified TCR beta libraries were sequenced on the Illumina HiSeq System as 87-base-pair reads. The paper's data handling went like this. A later analysis tallied 75 million to 95 million unique TCR beta chains across the 610 or so repertoires, and about 12 million of those chains were shared by two or more donors. Raw reads were error-corrected and collapsed into unique sequences with a nearest-neighbor algorithm that merged closely related sequences to remove PCR and sequencing errors. Alignment of CDR3 sequences to IMGT reference sequences was used to assign V, D and J gene segments. For a sequence to be retained, a match of at least six nucleotides to both a V gene segment and a J gene segment was required. A rearrangement counted as productive if the CDR3 had no stop codons and remained in frame with V and J, and every other rearrangement counted as non-productive. CDR3 was defined according to IMGT convention as the region running from the second conserved V-encoded cysteine to the conserved J-encoded phenylalanine. In an earlier analysis of roughly 610 of the donors, sequences lacking an unambiguous match to a single V gene segment were excluded. In an earlier analysis of 587 of the donors, V segments were called functional above 56.7% productive rearrangements and were called segregating when the between-donor standard deviation exceeded 5%. To diagnose cytomegalovirus status from the catalog of TCR beta chain sequences, a statistical classification framework was built. In a later analysis, V and J genes were assigned by comparing TCR nucleotide sequences against IMGT/GENE-DB human TR gene sequences. A later analysis assigned CDR3 sequences and most-parsimonious VDJ recombination scenarios with the TCRdist pipeline. In a later analysis, each TCR beta chain was defined by its CDR3 amino acid sequence together with its V-gene family, and reads lacking a unique V-gene family were excluded. In a later analysis, around 650 highly shared, low-generation-probability nucleotide sequences were removed to address suspected cross-contamination and a sequencing artifact. In a later analysis, a clonal expansion index for each public chain was calculated from normalized within-repertoire ranks of inferred template counts. A later analysis computed generation probabilities with a VDJ recombination model fitted to out-of-frame rearrangements, and checked the results against IGoR. In a later analysis, hypergeometric tests were used to score TCR-TCR, TCR-HLA and TCR-CMV co-occurrence, with a repertoire-size bias correction applied to TCR pairs. In a later analysis, false discovery rates were estimated by permuting HLA or CMV assignments 20 times. In a later analysis, co-occurring TCRs were grouped with DBSCAN, and TCRdist sequence similarity was added when clustering was performed within HLA-allele-positive subsets. For co-occurrence clustering, repertoires with fewer than 30,000 or more than 120,000 public chains were excluded, along with about five repertoires with anomalous nucleotide sharing. TCRdb mirrors the immuneACCESS table, restricted to in-frame sequences. Some clones are absent from its copies; in checked studies, under half trace to an unresolved V gene, and the reason for the others is unknown. V, J and clone size are taken as reported in that table, and D and trimming were inferred from the DNA itself. Present in this sample are approximately 53,000 clones, 72% of which were seen just once. The ten largest clones represent about 9.1% of the sample.

Sample: PBMCs. The receptor's source is a woman between 45 and 65 years old in good health and CMV-seronegative. The chain is encoded by TRBV7-2 joined to TRBJ2-5, and TRBD1 may be the D gene, going by 5 matching bases. The bases are TGTGCCAGCAGCCTTTTCGACAGCCCCCAAGAGACCCAGTACTTC. Translation gives CASSLFDSPQETQYF.